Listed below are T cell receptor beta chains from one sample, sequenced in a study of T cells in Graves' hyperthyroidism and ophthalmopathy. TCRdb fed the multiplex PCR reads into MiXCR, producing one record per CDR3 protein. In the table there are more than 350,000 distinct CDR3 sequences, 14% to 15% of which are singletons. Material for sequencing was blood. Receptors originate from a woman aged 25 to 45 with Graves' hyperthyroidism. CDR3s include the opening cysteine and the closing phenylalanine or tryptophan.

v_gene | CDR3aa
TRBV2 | CASSEMGAASYEQYF
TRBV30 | CACQLAGGAASTDTQYF
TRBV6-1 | CASSYGRGPYEQYF
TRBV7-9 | CASSQPIMKSPLHF
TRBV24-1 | CATSDQGQGKTQYF
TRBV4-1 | CASSQDLAGVLDTQYF
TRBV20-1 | CSARDLPGKSSYEQYF
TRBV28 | CASSFDYSMGSTDTQYF
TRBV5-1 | CASMTTDSTAGELFF
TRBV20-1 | CSARGGQGIYQPQHF
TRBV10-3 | CAIRAGTLYNEQFF
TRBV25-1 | CASSWGRGGYTF
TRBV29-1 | CSVKRTSGSNEQFF
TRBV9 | CASSVAPTHGYTF
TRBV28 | CASIRGGRETQYF
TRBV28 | CASSLGDGGWLPRPNTGELFF
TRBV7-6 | CASSYGTGRETQYF
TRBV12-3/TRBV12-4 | CASSPRQAANYGYTF
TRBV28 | CASSVARDQPQHF
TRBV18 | CASSSIVADEQFF
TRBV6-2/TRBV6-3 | CAARRAGQGKNEQYF
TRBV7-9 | CARSPVTASGAISTDTQYF
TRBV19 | CASSIGASGSYEQYF
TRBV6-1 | CASSEEPWDRSYEQYF